These 32 T cell receptor beta chains share one sample of origin, sequenced in a study of cytomegalovirus exposure and HLA in healthy donors. In the PCR, 60 Vbeta and 13 Jbeta primers were used. Here immunoSEQ multiplex PCR was the method, and the copy in TCRdb shows in-frame clones only, minus some. Here the sample spans 130,000 or so clones, approximately 80% being singletons. The sample consisted of PBMCs. The source of these receptors is a woman aged 40 to 49 in good health and CMV-seronegative.

The chain has TRBV9 and TRBJ2-1; D gene uncertain. The V gene lost 0 bases and the J gene lost 5 bases, with 12 bases spanning the gap. The CDR3 extends over 15 amino acids. Germline CDR1 is SGDLS and CDR2 is YYNGEE. This chain's CDR3 is CASSVDAVHHNEQFF. The DNA of the CDR3 is TGTGCCAGCAGCGTAGACGCAGTCCACCACAATGAGCAGTTCTTC.

The chain uses TRBV30 and TRBJ2-1; 8 nucleotides line up with TRBD2. Germline-derived CDR1 and CDR2 are GTSNPN and SVGIG (reference sequence). This CDR3 spans 18 amino acids. Unmatched junction bases numbered 17, after V lost 7 bases and J lost 0 bases. CDR3 amino acids: CAFGGVSGGTVSYNEQFF. The DNA for the CDR3 is TGTGCCTTCGGCGGGGTGAGCGGGGGAACGGTCTCCTACAATGAGCAGTTCTTC.

This CDR3 reads CASTKGSAGQANYGYTF. CDR3 nucleotide sequence: TGTGCCAGCACCAAGGGGTCGGCAGGGCAAGCTAACTATGGCTACACCTTC. The chain is built from TRBV7-2 and TRBJ1-2, with a possible D match to TRBD1 (5 bases). Germline V gives CDR1 SGHTA, CDR2 FQGNSA. This CDR3 is built from 17 residues. V lost 7 bases to trimming and J lost 0 bases, with 21 bases between them.

This chain connects TRBV5-6 to TRBJ1-3; D not resolved. CDR1 and CDR2 from the germline V gene are SGHDT and YYEEEE. This CDR3 has 16 residues. V was pared by 0 bases and J by 0 bases, with 10 bases between. In DNA form, the CDR3 reads TGTGCCAGCAGCTTGGCACCACGGGACTCTGGAAACACCATATATTTT. It codes for CASSLAPRDSGNTIYF.

CDR3 sequence: CASSPETGGYEQYF. CDR3 coding DNA: TGTGCCAGTAGTCCCGAGACAGGGGGCTACGAGCAGTACTTC. The gene calls are TRBV19 and TRBJ2-7; 9 bases align to TRBD1. The CDR3 has 14 residues. Germline V gene data show CDR1 as LNHDA and CDR2 as SQIVND (reference sequence). V lost 5 bases, J lost 3 bases, and 5 bases stayed unmatched.

The V and J genes are TRBV19 and TRBJ2-2; 10 bases map to TRBD1. The CDR3 has 16 amino acids. CDR1 LNHDA and CDR2 SQIVND come from the germline V gene (reference sequence). Trimming took 6 bases from V and 6 from J; bases not matched to a gene: 10. CDR3 nucleotides: TGTGCCAGTAGCAAAACGGGACAGGGGAAAGCCGGGGAGCTGTTTTTT. This sequence encodes CASSKTGQGKAGELFF.

V usage is TRBV6-6 and J usage is TRBJ1-6, with 7 bases fitting TRBD1. The J segment lost 12 bases and the V segment lost 5 bases, leaving 4 bases of the junction unmatched. The germline V gene has CDR1 MNHNY and CDR2 SVGAGI (reference sequence). The CDR3 has 12 residues. The CDR3 here is CASSRNRGPLHF. The CDR3 DNA is TGTGCCAGCAGTAGAAACAGGGGACCCCTCCACTTT.

The chain couples TRBV7-2 to TRBJ2-3, with D possibly matching TRBD1 (5 bases). The CDR3 totals 14 residues. In germline, CDR1 is SGHTA, CDR2 FQGNSA. V was pared by 5 bases and J by 2 bases, with 11 bases between. CDR3: CASSPGRNTDTQYF. The DNA of the CDR3 is TGTGCCAGCAGCCCAGGGCGGAACACAGATACGCAGTATTTT.

The V call is TRBV29-1, the J call TRBJ2-7; 10 bases map to TRBD2. With 1 base clipped from V and 3 bases from J, the junction kept 9 bases outside the gene matches. Per germline, CDR1 SQVTM and CDR2 ANQGSEA. The CDR3 covers 16 residues. This CDR3 reads CSVEGTLAGEYYEQYF. Written as DNA, the CDR3 is TGCAGCGTTGAAGGTACCCTAGCGGGGGAGTACTACGAGCAGTACTTC.

V and J are TRBV21-1 and TRBJ2-7; the table's TRBD1 call for D was not verified on the DNA. TRBV21-1 is a pseudogene locus. The CDR3 runs 17 residues. This CDR3 reads CASSRPPLQAPSYEQYF. CDR3 bases: TGTGCCAGCAGCCGACCCCCATTACAGGCGCCCTCCTACGAGCAGTACTTC.

A single count supports this clone. The chain recombines TRBV15 with TRBJ2-5; tentative D call: TRBD1 (5 bases). Trimming shortened V by 3 bases and J by 1 base, and 15 bases separated the two germline ends. The CDR3 consists of 16 residues. Germline CDR1 is LNHNV and CDR2 is YYDKDF (reference sequence). CDR3 nucleotides: TGTGCCACCAGCAGCCCCCAGGGCCGGGTCCAAGAGACCCAGTACTTC. It specifies CATSSPQGRVQETQYF.

This rearrangement joins TRBV7-2 to TRBJ2-1; D is perhaps TRBD2 (5 bases). The V end lost 2 bases, the J end lost 0 bases, and 20 bases lay between the germline ends. Germline assignment: CDR1 SGHTA and CDR2 FQGNSA. CDR3 length: 19 residues. Here the CDR3 reads CASSLRAPSGMSSYNEQFF. DNA of the CDR3: TGTGCCAGCAGCTTAAGGGCACCCTCGGGGATGAGCTCCTACAATGAGCAGTTCTTC.

This rearrangement joins TRBV6-1 to TRBJ1-2; 9 bases match TRBD1. V trimming: 7 bases; J trimming: 8 bases; junction bases outside the gene matches: 8. The CDR3 is 13 amino acids. CDR1 is MNHNS and CDR2 is SASEGT in the germline V gene. CDR3: CASTLQGARGYTF. The DNA for the CDR3 is TGTGCCAGCACTTTACAGGGGGCGCGAGGCTACACCTTC.

The chain is built from TRBV6-4 and TRBJ2-3; 10 bases match TRBD2. This CDR3 has 14 amino acids. Looked up from germline, CDR1 is MRHNA and CDR2 is SNTAGT. The V and J ends lost 9 bases and 2 bases, in that order; junction bases with no gene match: 5. CDR3 region: CARNLAGDTDTQYF. CDR3 DNA sequence: TGTGCCAGAAACCTAGCGGGAGACACAGATACGCAGTATTTT.

The chain recombines TRBV28 with TRBJ1-4; no firm D call. Trimming left V 6 bases short and J 3 bases short, with 11 bases between. Germline V CDR1 and CDR2: MDHEN, SYDVKM. The CDR3 is 14 residues long. This CDR3 is CASSSVPSNEKLFF. For the CDR3, the DNA is TGTGCCAGCAGCTCAGTGCCCTCTAATGAAAAACTGTTTTTT.

On this clone itself: Germline is not matched at one junction end, which may reflect a read error. This sequence joins TRBV7-3 and TRBJ2-1; TRBD2 is a possible D gene (5 bases). The CDR3 covers 13 residues. Germline-derived CDR1 and CDR2 are SGHTA and FQGTGA. The CDR3 loop is CASSVTSYNEQFF. CDR3 sequence (DNA): TGTGCCAGCAGCGTAACTAGCTACAATGAGCAGTTCTTC.

V gene TRBV27 combines with J gene TRBJ1-5; the D is unclear. The V gene's germline CDR1 is MNHEY and CDR2 SMNVEV (reference sequence). This CDR3 is 15 amino acids long. Trimming stripped 3 bases from V and 2 bases from J, with 11 bases between. The CDR3 DNA reads TGTGCCAGCAGTTTTGGAGACGGTGGCAATCAGCCCCAGCATTTT. This encodes CASSFGDGGNQPQHF.

V and J are TRBV4-3 and TRBJ2-5; 8 bases are a match to TRBD2. The trim removed 1 base at V and 6 bases at J, leaving 7 bases unmatched. The CDR3 consists of 15 residues. Per the germline V gene, CDR1 is LGHNA and CDR2 is YSLEER. As DNA, the CDR3 is TGCGCCAGCAGCCAAGCGGGGGGGCAATCAAAGACCCAGTACTTC. Translating gives CASSQAGGQSKTQYF.

The chain employs TRBV4-2 and TRBJ2-2; TRBD2 is a possible D gene (7 bases). There are 15 residues in the CDR3. CDR1 is LGHNA, CDR2 YNFKEQ, per germline. V was pared by 1 base and J by 3 bases, with 9 bases between. CDR3 DNA sequence: TGTGCCAGCAGCCAAGTAGGGGGGGACACCGGGGAGCTGTTTTTT. Amino acids: CASSQVGGDTGELFF.

The CDR3, as DNA: TGTGCCAGCAGCAAATTGAATACAGCTTCCTACGAGCAGTACTTC. This codes for CASSKLNTASYEQYF. The rearrangement links TRBV21-1 to TRBJ2-7; the table gives TRBD1 as D, unverified against the DNA. TRBV21-1 is designated a pseudogene. CDR3 length: 15 residues.

The V gene is TRBV27, the J gene TRBJ2-6; D is perhaps TRBD1 (5 bases). The germline V and J ends were trimmed by 0 bases and 0 bases, with 15 bases remaining between them. Germline V CDR1 and CDR2: MNHEY, SMNVEV (reference sequence). The CDR3 covers 19 residues. CDR3 region: CASSLSGLSRVSGANVLTF. The CDR3 nucleotides are TGTGCCAGCAGTTTATCGGGGCTATCACGGGTCTCTGGGGCCAACGTCCTGACTTTC.

The chain is built from TRBV5-1 and TRBJ2-1, with D perhaps matching TRBD2 (5 bases). The CDR3 loop spans 15 amino acids. CDR1 SGHRS and CDR2 YFSETQ come from the germline V gene. V lost 4 bases and J 4 bases, leaving 15 bases between the germline ends. The DNA of the CDR3 is TGCGCCAGCAGCCCTTCTCGGACTCAATACAATGAGCAGTTCTTC. Its protein is CASSPSRTQYNEQFF.

The chain carries TRBV7-2 and TRBJ2-1, with D uncertain. The CDR3 runs to 15 residues. Germline CDR1 is SGHTA and CDR2 is FQGNSA. V was pared by 4 bases and J by 9 bases, with 19 bases between. CDR3 residues: CASSSYRISYPEQFF. CDR3 in DNA: TGTGCCAGCAGCTCTTACCGAATATCCTACCCTGAGCAGTTCTTC.

This clone was observed once. The chain uses TRBV29-1 and TRBJ2-7; 12 bases are shared with TRBD2. Germline assignment: CDR1 SQVTM and CDR2 ANQGSEA. CDR3 length equals 16 residues. Trimming removed 5 bases from V and 2 bases from J; junction bases left unmatched: 10. The CDR3 DNA follows: TGCAGCGTTACTAGACTAGCGGGGGCCTTCGCCTACGAGCAGTACTTC. It translates to CSVTRLAGAFAYEQYF.

V is TRBV7-8 and J is TRBJ1-5, with TRBD1 matching 12 bases. Germline lookup yields CDR1 SGHVS and CDR2 FQNEAQ. Trimming cost V 5 bases and J 5 bases; bases outside gene matches: 10. The CDR3 spans 17 residues. The CDR3 reads CASSPRGDRGRHQPQHF. The CDR3 bases are TGTGCCAGCAGCCCCAGGGGGGACAGGGGGCGGCATCAGCCCCAGCATTTT.

This clone was seen once. J is TRBJ2-7 and V is TRBV9, with 12 bases matching TRBD1. CDR3 size: 16 residues. CDR1 SGDLS and CDR2 YYNGEE come from the germline V gene. The V segment lost 4 bases and the J segment 5 bases; nucleotides outside the gene matches: 10. The CDR3 region is CASSPEGGQGANEQYF. The CDR3 DNA follows: TGTGCCAGCAGCCCCGAAGGGGGACAGGGGGCAAACGAGCAGTACTTC.

The V call is TRBV11-2, the J call TRBJ2-3, with D perhaps TRBD2 (6 bases). Germline-derived CDR1 and CDR2 are SGHAT and FQNNGV. This CDR3 is built from 16 residues. The V end was cut by 5 bases, the J end by 2 bases, with 17 bases between. Here the CDR3 reads CASSNTGTRNTDTQYF. The CDR3 DNA is TGTGCCAGCAGCAACACCGGGACTCGCAACACAGATACGCAGTATTTT.

The genes are TRBV2 and TRBJ2-5; 7 bases map to TRBD1. The J call may be incorrect, as the DNA end agrees better with TRBJ2-7. The CDR3 length is 13 residues. The germline CDR1 and CDR2 sequences are SNHLY and FYNNEI. CDR3 amino acids: CASRPDGDSEQYF. In nucleotides, the CDR3 is TGTGCCAGCAGGCCCGATGGGGACAGCGAGCAGTACTTC.

J is TRBJ1-1 and V is TRBV25-1, with TRBD1 matching 7 bases. The V and J ends lost 0 bases and 5 bases, in that order; junction bases with no gene match: 6. Germline CDR1 reads MGHDK; CDR2 reads SYGVNS. The CDR3 runs 15 residues. The CDR3 DNA sequence: TGTGCCAGCAGTGAATATTCAGCAGGGGGGACTGAAGCTTTCTTT. It translates to CASSEYSAGGTEAFF.

V gene TRBV7-2 combines with J gene TRBJ2-5, with TRBD2 matching over 8 bases. The CDR3 runs 14 residues. The junction had 12 bases not matched to a gene; V was cut back by 10 bases and J by 5 bases. Germline V gene sequence: CDR1 SGHTA, CDR2 FQGNSA. This CDR3 is CATTGGVRTETQYF. CDR3 nucleotides: TGTGCCACGACGGGGGGGGTACGGACGGAGACCCAGTACTTC.

This clone has a single count. The chain uses TRBV4-1 and TRBJ2-5, with D possibly matching TRBD2 (7 bases). V was clipped by 0 bases and J by 13 bases, with 21 bases between them. Germline loops: CDR1 MGHRA, CDR2 YSYEKL. The CDR3 is made up of 15 amino acids. CDR3 nucleotide sequence: TGCGCCAGCAGCCAAGAGGTCGGGGGGCGGGGGAGGTTGTACTTC. It specifies CASSQEVGGRGRLYF.

This clone was picked up one time. The gene calls are TRBV11-2 and TRBJ2-6, with 8 positions matching TRBD1. This CDR3 region has 18 residues. Germline V lookup: CDR1 SGHAT, CDR2 FQNNGV. Trimming cost V 3 bases and J 2 bases; bases outside gene matches: 9. The CDR3 loop reads CASSLGGQARTGANVLTF. CDR3 in DNA: TGTGCCAGCAGCTTGGGGGGACAGGCAAGGACTGGGGCCAACGTCCTGACTTTC.